This is a list of T cell receptor beta chains from one sample in a study of blood T cell repertoires in COVID-19. Sequenced by immunoSEQ multiplex PCR; TCRdb stores in-frame clones only, minus some. The sample carries approximately 84,000 clones, 80% recorded once. Sequenced input: peripheral blood. The receptors shown here come from a human donor in a cohort sampled during active COVID-19. The CDR3 runs from the conserved cysteine through the conserved F or W. A D gene is named only where the DNA matches it firmly. Clone size is stated in some rows and not others, as once, few, many or a class when expanded.

V gene	D gene	clone size	J gene	CDR3 DNA	CDR3 protein
TRBV13	.	.	TRBJ2-1	TGTGCCAGCAGCTCTTCCAGGGACTCCAATGAGCAGTTCTTC	CASSSSRDSNEQFF
TRBV29-1	.	.	TRBJ2-1	TGCAGCGTCGGACACCTCGTAAACAATGAGCAGTTCTTC	CSVGHLVNNEQFF
TRBV29-1	TRBD1	.	TRBJ1-5	TGCAGCGTGAAGACAGGGGCAAGCAATCAGCCCCAGCATTTT	CSVKTGASNQPQHF
TRBV19	.	few	TRBJ1-5	TGTGCCAGTAGTACCGGGAGGAATAGCAATCAGCCCCAGCATTTT	CASSTGRNSNQPQHF
TRBV6-2/TRBV6-3	.	.	TRBJ1-5	TGTGCCAGCAGTTACACCCACGAGGCCACCCCAATATTGGGCAATCAGCCCCAGCATTTT	CASSYTHEATPILGNQPQHF
TRBV7-9	.	.	TRBJ1-2	TGTGCCAGCAGTTTTGTGACTATATCGGGGGGCTACACCTTC	CASSFVTISGGYTF
TRBV21-1	.	.	TRBJ1-4	TGTGCCAGCAGCAAGTTGCCGGGACAGGTGGAAGAAAAACTGTTTTTT	CASSKLPGQVEEKLFF
TRBV10-1	TRBD1	.	TRBJ1-3	TGCGCCACCCAACGGGACAGACGCTCTGGAAACACCATATATTTT	CATQRDRRSGNTIYF
TRBV6-5	TRBD1	.	TRBJ2-3	TGTGCCAGTGGGGACAGCCCCACAGATACGCAGTATTTT	CASGDSPTDTQYF
TRBV7-2	TRBD2	.	TRBJ2-1	TGTGCCAGCAGCTATAGCGGGAGCGCAGGCAATGAGCAGTTCTTC	CASSYSGSAGNEQFF
TRBV7-9	TRBD1	.	TRBJ2-7	TGTGCCAGCAGCGCGCGGGACAGGGTTGGCCACGAGCAGTACTTC	CASSARDRVGHEQYF
TRBV4-1	TRBD2	.	TRBJ2-3	TGCGCCAGCAGCCGCCAAGCGACTAGCGGGAGTAGCACAGATACGCAGTATTTT	CASSRQATSGSSTDTQYF
TRBV4-2	TRBD2	.	TRBJ2-7	TGTGCCAGCAGCCAAGAGGGCCAGCGGGAGTTCTACGAGCAGTACTTC	CASSQEGQREFYEQYF
TRBV18	.	.	TRBJ2-3	TGTGCCAGCTCACCTCAGACACGAAGATTAGGTACAGATACGCAGTATTTT	CASSPQTRRLGTDTQYF
TRBV5-1	.	.	TRBJ2-2	TGCGCCAGCAGCTTGGGGACTTCGAACACCGGGGAGCTGTTTTTT	CASSLGTSNTGELFF
TRBV19	.	.	TRBJ1-5	TGTGCCAGTGCAAGTGGCAGTCTCCGCAATCAGCCCCAGCATTTT	CASASGSLRNQPQHF
TRBV5-1	TRBD1	few	TRBJ1-6	TGCGCCAGCAGCTTGGAGGGGGCAAGGGATAATTCACCCCTCCACTTT	CASSLEGARDNSPLHF
TRBV3-1/TRBV3-2	.	.	TRBJ1-3	TGTGCCAGCAGCCAAGGCGGGTCGGGGAACACCATATATTTT	CASSQGGSGNTIYF
TRBV7-2	TRBD2	.	TRBJ2-3	TGTGCCAGCAGCTTAGCCGGGACTAGCGGGGGGCTAGATACGCAGTATTTT	CASSLAGTSGGLDTQYF
TRBV5-1	.	few	TRBJ1-6	TGCGCCAGCAGCTTGGATTCCAGGGGTTATTCACCCCTCCACTTT	CASSLDSRGYSPLHF
TRBV7-9	.	.	TRBJ1-2	TGTGCCAGCAGCTTAGCACTGTCTGACTATGGCTACACCTTC	CASSLALSDYGYTF
TRBV5-5	TRBD2	.	TRBJ2-5	TGTGCCACCTTAGCGGGACCTGGACGGGAGACCCAGTACTTC	CATLAGPGRETQYF
TRBV2	TRBD1	.	TRBJ2-2	TGTGCCAGCATCGAACAGGGGTACACCGGGGAGCTGTTTTTT	CASIEQGYTGELFF
TRBV24-1	.	.	TRBJ2-3	TGTGCCACCAGTGATTCCACCTCAAGCGGACCCCCGGCGGATACGCAGTATTTT	CATSDSTSSGPPADTQYF
TRBV2	TRBD1	.	TRBJ1-4	TGTGCCAGCAGTGAAAACAGGGGGCTTGCGACTAATGAAAAACTGTTTTTT	CASSENRGLATNEKLFF
TRBV28	.	.	TRBJ2-7	TGTGCCAGCAGTTTTCTCGGACAGACCTACGAGCAGTACTTC	CASSFLGQTYEQYF
TRBV4-1	TRBD1	.	TRBJ1-4	TGCGCCAGCAGCCAAGGGGGACAGGGCCCTAATGAAAAACTGTTTTTT	CASSQGGQGPNEKLFF
TRBV19	.	once	TRBJ1-6	TGTGCCAGTAGTGTACAGGGCGCATCATCGGGGTCACCCCTCCACTTT	CASSVQGASSGSPLHF
TRBV18	TRBD2	.	TRBJ2-5	TGTGCCAGCTCACCCGGGACTAGCCACGGGGAGACCCAGTACTTC	CASSPGTSHGETQYF
TRBV2	TRBD2	.	TRBJ2-5	TGTGCCAGCAGTGAAGGACTAGCGGGACTACAAGAGACCCAGTACTTC	CASSEGLAGLQETQYF
TRBV3-1/TRBV3-2	.	few	TRBJ1-2	TGTGCCAGCAGCCAAGTGGGCAGCGGACGTAACTATGGCTACACCTTC	CASSQVGSGRNYGYTF
TRBV10-1	TRBD2	few	TRBJ2-7	TGCGCCAGCATTATACTCTCGGGGAGGGGATCCTACGAGCAGTACTTC	CASIILSGRGSYEQYF
TRBV3-1/TRBV3-2	.	.	TRBJ2-7	TGTGCCAGCAGCCAAGTTGGAGGTACCTCTTACTTC	CASSQVGGTSYF
TRBV5-6	.	.	TRBJ1-2	TGTGCCAGCAGCACAGGGTTTGGCTACACCTTC	CASSTGFGYTF
TRBV7-2	.	.	TRBJ2-5	TGTGCCAGCAGCTTAGGAGGGTTTGGGGAGACCCAGTACTTC	CASSLGGFGETQYF
TRBV7-9	.	.	TRBJ1-2	TGTGCCAGCAGCCACGGCGGAGCTAACTATGGCTACACCTTC	CASSHGGANYGYTF
TRBV30	TRBD1	.	TRBJ1-2	TGTGCCTGGAGCCAGGGGGATGGCTACACCTTC	CAWSQGDGYTF
TRBV3-1/TRBV3-2	TRBD2	many	TRBJ2-4	TGTGCCAGCAGCCAAGAGCGACTAGCGGGAGTGCAATACTTC	CASSQERLAGVQYF
TRBV3-1/TRBV3-2	TRBD1	few	TRBJ2-7	TGTGCCAGCAGTGCACCGGGACAGGCCCTCTACGAGCAGTACTTC	CASSAPGQALYEQYF
TRBV7-3	.	.	TRBJ2-3	TGTGCCAGCAGCTTCCGCGGGACCCGCACAGATACGCAGTATTTT	CASSFRGTRTDTQYF
TRBV7-6	.	once	TRBJ2-3	TGTGCCAGCAGCTTTGGCGGGGTGGGGACAGATACGCAGTATTTT	CASSFGGVGTDTQYF
TRBV5-5	TRBD2	.	TRBJ2-5	TGTGCCAGCAGCTTGGTGGGACTAGAAAAGACCCAGTACTTC	CASSLVGLEKTQYF
TRBV28	.	.	TRBJ2-3	TGTGCCAGCAGTTTGGGCCAGGGAGGCTCAAGCACAGATACGCAGTATTTT	CASSLGQGGSSTDTQYF
TRBV15	TRBD1	few	TRBJ2-3	TGTGCCACCAGTAACCCGGGACAGGGTCTCACAGATACGCAGTATTTT	CATSNPGQGLTDTQYF
TRBV7-8	TRBD1	.	TRBJ1-1	TGTGCCAGCAGCCGAGGGGGCGTCGGCACTGAAGCTTTCTTT	CASSRGGVGTEAFF
TRBV30	TRBD1	.	TRBJ2-5	TGTGCCTGGAGTCAAGACAGGGAAGAGACCCAGTACTTC	CAWSQDREETQYF